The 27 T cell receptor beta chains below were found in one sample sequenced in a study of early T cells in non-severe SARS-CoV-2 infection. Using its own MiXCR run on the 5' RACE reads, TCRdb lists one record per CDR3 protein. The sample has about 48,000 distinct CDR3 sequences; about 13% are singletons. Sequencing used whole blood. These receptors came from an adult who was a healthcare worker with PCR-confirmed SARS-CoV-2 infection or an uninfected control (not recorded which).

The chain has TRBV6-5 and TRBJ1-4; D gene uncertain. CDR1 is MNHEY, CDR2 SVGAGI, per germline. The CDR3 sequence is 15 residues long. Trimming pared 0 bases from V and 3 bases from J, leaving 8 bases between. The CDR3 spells CASSYSGRPNEKLFF. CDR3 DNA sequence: TGTGCCAGCAGTTACTCCGGTCGACCTAATGAAAAACTGTTTTTT.

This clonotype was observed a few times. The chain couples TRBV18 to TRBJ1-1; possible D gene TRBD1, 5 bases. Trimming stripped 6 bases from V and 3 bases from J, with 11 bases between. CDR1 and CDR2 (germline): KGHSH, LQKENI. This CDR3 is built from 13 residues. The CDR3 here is CASSPDRDTEAFF. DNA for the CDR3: TGTGCCAGCTCGCCCGACAGAGACACTGAAGCTTTCTTT.

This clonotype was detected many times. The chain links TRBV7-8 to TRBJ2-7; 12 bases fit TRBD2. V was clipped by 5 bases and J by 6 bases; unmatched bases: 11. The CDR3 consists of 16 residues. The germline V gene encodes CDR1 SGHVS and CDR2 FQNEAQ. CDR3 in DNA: TGTGCCAGCAGCCCCCAAGGACTAGCGGGGATCGGCGAGCAGTACTTC. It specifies CASSPQGLAGIGEQYF.

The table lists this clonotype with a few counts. The CDR3 is CASSSGADTIYF. For the CDR3, the DNA is TGTGCCAGCAGTTCAGGGGCGGACACCATATATTTT. The rearrangement uses TRBV2 and TRBJ1-3; D might be TRBD1 (6 bases). The V and J ends lost 5 bases and 8 bases respectively, with 10 bases between them. CDR1 and CDR2 from the germline V gene are SNHLY and FYNNEI. CDR3 length equals 12 residues.

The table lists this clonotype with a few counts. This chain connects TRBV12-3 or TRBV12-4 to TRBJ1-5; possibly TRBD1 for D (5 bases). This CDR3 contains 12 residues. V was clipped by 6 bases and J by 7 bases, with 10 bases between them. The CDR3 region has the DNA TGTGCCAGCAGGCAGGGCGGACAGCCCCAGCATTTT. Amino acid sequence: CASRQGGQPQHF.

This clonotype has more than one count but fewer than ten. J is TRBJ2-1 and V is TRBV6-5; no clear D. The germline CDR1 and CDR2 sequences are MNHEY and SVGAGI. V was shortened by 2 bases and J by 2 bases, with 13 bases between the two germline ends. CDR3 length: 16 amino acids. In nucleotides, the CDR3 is TGTGCCAGCAGTTACGAAGGGTCCTTGGCCTACAATGAGCAGTTCTTC. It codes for CASSYEGSLAYNEQFF.

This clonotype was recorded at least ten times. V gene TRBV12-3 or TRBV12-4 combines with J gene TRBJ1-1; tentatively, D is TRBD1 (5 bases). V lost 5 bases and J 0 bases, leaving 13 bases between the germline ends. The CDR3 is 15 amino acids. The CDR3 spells CASSLWGGLNTEAFF. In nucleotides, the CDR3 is TGTGCCAGCAGTCTGTGGGGGGGGTTGAACACTGAAGCTTTCTTT.

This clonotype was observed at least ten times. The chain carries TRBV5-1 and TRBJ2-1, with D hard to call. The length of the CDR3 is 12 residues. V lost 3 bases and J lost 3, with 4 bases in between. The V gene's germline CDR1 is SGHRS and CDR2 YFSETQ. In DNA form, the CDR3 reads TGCGCCAGCAGCTACAACTACAATGAGCAGTTCTTC. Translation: CASSYNYNEQFF.

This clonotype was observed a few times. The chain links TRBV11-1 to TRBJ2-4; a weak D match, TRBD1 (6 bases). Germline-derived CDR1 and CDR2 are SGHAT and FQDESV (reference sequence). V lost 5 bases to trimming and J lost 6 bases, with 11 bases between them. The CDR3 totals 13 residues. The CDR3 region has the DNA TGTGCCAGCAGCACAGGGCCCCTAAACATTCAGTACTTC. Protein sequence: CASSTGPLNIQYF.

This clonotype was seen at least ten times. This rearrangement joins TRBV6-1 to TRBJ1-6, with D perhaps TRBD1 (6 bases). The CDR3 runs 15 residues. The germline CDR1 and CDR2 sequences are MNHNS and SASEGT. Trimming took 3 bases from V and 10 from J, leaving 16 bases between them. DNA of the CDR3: TGTGCCAGCAGTGAGAAAGGGGGAATGTTCTCACCCCTCCACTTT. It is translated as CASSEKGGMFSPLHF.

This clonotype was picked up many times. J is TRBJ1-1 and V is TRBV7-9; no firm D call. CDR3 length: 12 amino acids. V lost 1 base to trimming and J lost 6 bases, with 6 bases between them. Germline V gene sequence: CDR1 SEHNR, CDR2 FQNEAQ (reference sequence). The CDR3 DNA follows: TGTGCCAGCAGCTTAGGGAGGGCTGAAGCTTTCTTT. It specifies CASSLGRAEAFF.

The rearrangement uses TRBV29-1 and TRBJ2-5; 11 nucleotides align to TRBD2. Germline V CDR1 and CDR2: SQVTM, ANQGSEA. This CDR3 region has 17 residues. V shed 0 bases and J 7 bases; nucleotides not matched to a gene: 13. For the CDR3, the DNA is TGCAGCGTTGAAGATCATAGGCTAGCGGGAGGAGTTTCGACCCAGTACTTC. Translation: CSVEDHRLAGGVSTQYF.

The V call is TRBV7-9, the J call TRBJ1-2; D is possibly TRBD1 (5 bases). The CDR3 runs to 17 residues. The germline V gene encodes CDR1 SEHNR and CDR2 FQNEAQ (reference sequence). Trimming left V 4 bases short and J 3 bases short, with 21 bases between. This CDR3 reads CASSSIGEGPKDYGYTF. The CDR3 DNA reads TGTGCCAGCAGCTCAATAGGGGAGGGACCTAAGGACTATGGCTACACCTTC.

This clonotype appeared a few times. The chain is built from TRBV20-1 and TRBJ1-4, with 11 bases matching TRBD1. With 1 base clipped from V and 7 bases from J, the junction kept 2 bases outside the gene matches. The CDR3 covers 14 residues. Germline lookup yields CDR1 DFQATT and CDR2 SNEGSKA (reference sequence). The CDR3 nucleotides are TGCAGTGCTAGAGCGGGGACAGGGGGTGAAAAACTGTTTTTT. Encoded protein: CSARAGTGGEKLFF.

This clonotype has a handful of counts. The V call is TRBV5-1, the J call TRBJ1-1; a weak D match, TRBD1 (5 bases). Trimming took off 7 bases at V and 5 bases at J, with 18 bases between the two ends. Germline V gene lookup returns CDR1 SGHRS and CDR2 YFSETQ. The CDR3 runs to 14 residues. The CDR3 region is CASGVGGARTEAFF. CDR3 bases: TGCGCCAGCGGGGTTGGTGGGGCGAGGACTGAAGCTTTCTTT.

Here the CDR3 DNA reads TGTGCCAGCAGCCGCTACGAGTCGGGCCCACGGCTTGAGCAGTACTTC. Translated: CASSRYESGPRLEQYF. The chain has TRBV7-8 and TRBJ2-7; D unresolved. The CDR3 has 16 residues. Germline CDR1 and CDR2: SGHVS and FQNEAQ. V was cut by 5 bases and J by 7 bases, with 24 bases left in between.

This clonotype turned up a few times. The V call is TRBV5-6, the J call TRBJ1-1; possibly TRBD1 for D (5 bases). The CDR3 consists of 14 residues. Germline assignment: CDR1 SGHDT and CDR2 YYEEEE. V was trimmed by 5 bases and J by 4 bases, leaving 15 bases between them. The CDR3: CASSSPSQGTEAFF. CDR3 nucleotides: TGTGCCAGCAGTTCCCCGTCTCAGGGCACTGAAGCTTTCTTT.

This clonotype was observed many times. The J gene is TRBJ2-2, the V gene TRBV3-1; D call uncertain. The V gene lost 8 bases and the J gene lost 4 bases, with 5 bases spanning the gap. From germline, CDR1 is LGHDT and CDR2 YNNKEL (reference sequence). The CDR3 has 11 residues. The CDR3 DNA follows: TGTGCCAGCTCTTCCACCGGGGAGCTGTTTTTT. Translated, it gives CASSSTGELFF.

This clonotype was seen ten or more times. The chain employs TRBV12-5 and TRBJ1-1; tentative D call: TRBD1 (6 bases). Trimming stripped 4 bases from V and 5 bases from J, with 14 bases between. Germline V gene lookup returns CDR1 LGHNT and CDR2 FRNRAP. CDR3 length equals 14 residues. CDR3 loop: CASGSGEGGTEAFF. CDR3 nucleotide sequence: TGTGCTAGTGGTTCCGGCGAAGGGGGGACTGAAGCTTTCTTT.

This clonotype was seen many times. The CDR3 here is CASSLKVGASNQPQHF. In DNA form, the CDR3 reads TGTGCCAGCAGCCTGAAGGTCGGGGCCAGCAATCAGCCCCAGCATTTT. V usage is TRBV6-5 and J usage is TRBJ1-5; D possibly corresponds to TRBD1 (5 bases). The CDR3 extends over 16 amino acids. The V end was cut by 6 bases, the J end by 1 base, with 16 bases between. Germline CDR1 and CDR2: MNHEY and SVGAGI.

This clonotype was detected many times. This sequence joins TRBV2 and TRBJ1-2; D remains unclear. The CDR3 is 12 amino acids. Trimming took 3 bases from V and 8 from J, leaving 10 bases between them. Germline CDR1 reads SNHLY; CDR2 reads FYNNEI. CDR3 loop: CASSDMGNGYTF. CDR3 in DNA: TGTGCCAGCAGTGATATGGGTAACGGCTACACCTTC.

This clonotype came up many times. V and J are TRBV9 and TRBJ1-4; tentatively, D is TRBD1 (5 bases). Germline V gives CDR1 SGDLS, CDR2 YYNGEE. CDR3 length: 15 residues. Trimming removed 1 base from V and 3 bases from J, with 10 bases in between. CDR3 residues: CASSVRGYPNEKLFF. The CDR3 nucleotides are TGTGCCAGCAGCGTACGGGGCTACCCTAATGAAAAACTGTTTTTT.

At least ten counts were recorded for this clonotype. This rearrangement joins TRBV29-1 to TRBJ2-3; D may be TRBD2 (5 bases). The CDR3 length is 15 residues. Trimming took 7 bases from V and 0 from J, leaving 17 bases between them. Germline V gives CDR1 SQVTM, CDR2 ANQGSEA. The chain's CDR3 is CSATPSGISTDTQYF. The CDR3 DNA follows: TGCAGCGCTACACCTTCCGGGATCAGCACAGATACGCAGTATTTT.

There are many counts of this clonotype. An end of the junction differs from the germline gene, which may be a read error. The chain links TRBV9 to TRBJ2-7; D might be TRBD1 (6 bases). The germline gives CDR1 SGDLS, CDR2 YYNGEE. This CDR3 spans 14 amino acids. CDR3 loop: CASSVEGGSYEQYF. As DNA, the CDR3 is TGCGCCAGCAGCGTAGAAGGGGGCTCCTACGAGCAGTACTTC.

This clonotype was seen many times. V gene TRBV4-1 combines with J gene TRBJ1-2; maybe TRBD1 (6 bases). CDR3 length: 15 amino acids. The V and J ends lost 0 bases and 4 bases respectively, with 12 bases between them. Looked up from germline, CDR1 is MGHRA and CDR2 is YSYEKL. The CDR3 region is CASSQDGNRVYGYTF. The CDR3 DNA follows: TGCGCCAGCAGCCAAGATGGTAACAGGGTCTATGGCTACACCTTC.

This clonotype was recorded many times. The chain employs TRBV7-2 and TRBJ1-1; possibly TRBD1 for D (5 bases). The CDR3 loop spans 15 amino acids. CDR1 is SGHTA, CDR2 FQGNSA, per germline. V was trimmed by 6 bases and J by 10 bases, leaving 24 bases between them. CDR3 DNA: TGTGCCAGCAGTTATTGGGGCGGGATGACCTTTGGAGCTTTCTTT. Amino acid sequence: CASSYWGGMTFGAFF.

CDR3 coding DNA: TGTGCCAGCCGACCGGGGGGCCAGGACAAAACCGGGGAGCTGTTTTTT. This gives the protein CASRPGGQDKTGELFF. This chain joins TRBV28 and TRBJ2-2, with D possibly TRBD2 on 7 matching bases. Between the trimmed V and J ends, which lost 8 bases and 5 bases, there was a span of 21 bases. Germline loops: CDR1 MDHEN, CDR2 SYDVKM. The CDR3 has 16 amino acids.